These 17 T cell receptor beta chains came from one sample sequenced in a study of a mutant IDH1 vaccine in newly diagnosed glioma. Their target antigens are unknown. Regarding time point: week 47, end of study. With topical imiquimod, each dose of the vaccine consisted of 300 ug of mutant IDH1 20-mer peptide. The method was immunoSEQ multiplex PCR; TCRdb's version includes in-frame clones alone and lacks a portion of them. The repertoire holds fewer than 85,000 clones, with over 75% as singletons. Sample: PBMCs, taken from a glioma patient whose treatment included an IDH1 peptide vaccine. These receptors were obtained from a man aged 35 to 55 with glioma.

The CDR3 loop is CASSKDRGREQYF. DNA for the CDR3: TGTGCCAGCAGCAAGGACAGGGGACGCGAGCAGTACTTC. The chain recombines TRBV6-5 with TRBJ2-7, with 9 bases that match TRBD1. The CDR3 loop spans 13 amino acids. The V gene end was trimmed by 6 bases and the J gene end by 6 bases; junction bases not matched to a gene: 6. Germline CDR1 is MNHEY and CDR2 is SVGAGI.

The V call is TRBV30, the J call TRBJ2-7; D possibly corresponds to TRBD1 (5 bases). CDR3 length equals 14 residues. V was shortened by 5 bases and J by 0 bases, with 14 bases between the two germline ends. Germline CDR1 reads GTSNPN; CDR2 reads SVGIG (reference sequence). In DNA form, the CDR3 reads TGTGCCTGGTCTCAGGGTTCTCACTCCTACGAGCAGTACTTC. Protein sequence: CAWSQGSHSYEQYF.

This clone was seen just once. J is TRBJ2-1 and V is TRBV7-2; 7 bases match TRBD2. Germline CDR1 reads SGHTA; CDR2 reads FQGNSA. After removal of 2 bases from V and 0 bases from J, the junction contained 10 bases not matched to a gene. This CDR3 spans 18 amino acids. Here the CDR3 DNA reads TGTGCCAGCAGCTTAAACCCGAGCGGGGCTATCTCCTACAATGAGCAGTTCTTC. Protein product: CASSLNPSGAISYNEQFF.

The rearrangement uses TRBV10-3 and TRBJ2-1; a weak D match, TRBD2 (6 bases). V lost 8 bases and J lost 7, with 18 bases in between. The CDR3 sequence is 14 residues long. From germline, CDR1 is ENHRY and CDR2 SYGVKD. The CDR3, as DNA: TGTGCCATCTCCCGGGACTGGGGGGATAATGAGCAGTTCTTC. This encodes CAISRDWGDNEQFF.

This sequence joins TRBV30 and TRBJ1-3; unclear D gene. Germline V gene sequence: CDR1 GTSNPN, CDR2 SVGIG (reference sequence). V lost 3 bases and J 0 bases, leaving 15 bases between the germline ends. The CDR3 is made up of 16 amino acids. The CDR3 is CAWRHLGSPSGNTIYF. As DNA, the CDR3 is TGTGCCTGGAGGCACCTCGGATCACCCTCTGGAAACACCATATATTTT.

This chain joins TRBV7-2 and TRBJ2-1; 8 bases fit TRBD1. This CDR3 spans 15 amino acids. Germline-derived CDR1 and CDR2 are SGHTA and FQGNSA. With 4 bases clipped from V and 5 bases from J, the junction kept 7 bases outside the gene matches. This CDR3 is CASSSTGAGDNEQFF. The CDR3 region has the DNA TGTGCCAGCAGCTCGACAGGGGCTGGGGACAATGAGCAGTTCTTC. Combining the CDR3 with reference TRBV7-2 and TRBJ2-1 gives the whole variable domain GAGVSQSPSNKVTEKGKDVELRCDPISGHTALYWYRQSLGQGLEFLIYFQGNSAPDKSGLPSDRFSAERTGGSVSTLTIQRTQQEDSAVYLCASSSTGAGDNEQFFGPGTRLTVL.

The chain links TRBV6-4 to TRBJ1-5, with 9 positions matching TRBD1. This CDR3 is 15 amino acids long. Germline CDR1 is MRHNA and CDR2 is SNTAGT. J was trimmed by 12 bases and V by 3 bases; bases with no gene match: 12. The CDR3 loop is CASSEGGQGPYVQHF. In DNA, the CDR3 is TGTGCCAGCAGTGAAGGGGGACAGGGCCCTTATGTCCAGCATTTT.

In regard to this clone: Being one base from a much bigger clone, this may be a read error. This sample includes further DNA sequences coding for the same CDR3. The chain employs TRBV19 and TRBJ1-4; D is unresolved. The CDR3 sequence is 12 residues long. V lost 3 bases, J lost 7 bases, and 6 bases lay in between. CDR1 and CDR2 (germline): LNHDA, SQIVND (reference sequence). The chain's CDR3 is CASSIFGEKLFF. CDR3 DNA sequence: TGTGCCAGTAGTATTTTTGGTGAAAAACTGTTTTTT.

The V call is TRBV4-1, the J call TRBJ2-1; 8 positions agree with TRBD2. V lost 1 base, J lost 12 bases, and 11 bases stayed unmatched. CDR1 MGHRA and CDR2 YSYEKL come from the germline V gene. This CDR3 has 15 amino acids. Here the CDR3 DNA reads TGCGCCAGCAGCCAAGGCGAAGCGGGGGATTGGGGGCAGTTCTTC. It encodes CASSQGEAGDWGQFF.

The rearrangement links TRBV2 to TRBJ1-1; D remains ambiguous. The V and J ends lost 4 bases and 2 bases respectively, with 8 bases between them. The germline V gene encodes CDR1 SNHLY and CDR2 FYNNEI. The length of the CDR3 is 13 residues. The DNA of the CDR3 is TGTGCCAGCAGTGTTTTGGGAAACACTGAAGCTTTCTTT. Amino acids: CASSVLGNTEAFF.

CDR3 bases: TGTGCCAGCAGCTTCCCGGCAGGGAGGGCCGGCTATGGCTACACCTTC. Translation: CASSFPAGRAGYGYTF. This chain links TRBV7-8 with TRBJ1-2; tentatively, D is TRBD1 (5 bases). CDR3 length: 16 residues. Per germline, CDR1 SGHVS and CDR2 FQNEAQ. V dropped 3 bases and J dropped 4 bases, with 18 bases sitting between them. The complete variable domain, with remaining parts taken from reference TRBV7-8 and TRBJ1-2, reads GAGVSQSPRYKVAKRGQDVALRCDPISGHVSLFWYQQALGQGPEFLTYFQNEAQLDKSGLPSDRFFAERPEGSVSTLKIQRTQQEDSAVYLCASSFPAGRAGYGYTFGSGTRLTVV.

This chain uses TRBV11-2 with TRBJ2-5, with 8 bases fitting TRBD2. Trimming at V came to 5 bases and at J to 9 bases, leaving 8 bases not matched to a gene. The CDR3 extends over 13 amino acids. Germline V gene sequence: CDR1 SGHAT, CDR2 FQNNGV. This CDR3 is CASSLGTSQAQYF. CDR3 bases: TGTGCCAGCAGCCTTGGGACTAGTCAGGCCCAGTACTTC.

This clone was seen more than once but under ten times. The rearrangement uses TRBV6-5 and TRBJ2-1; D tentatively fits TRBD1 or TRBD2 (5 bases each). V dropped 2 bases and J dropped 9 bases, with 17 bases sitting between them. The CDR3 runs to 15 residues. Germline lookup yields CDR1 MNHEY and CDR2 SVGAGI. The CDR3 is CASSYRSGGRVEQFF. The CDR3 DNA is TGTGCCAGCAGTTACCGCTCTGGGGGAAGAGTTGAGCAGTTCTTC.

The J gene is TRBJ2-2, the V gene TRBV4-3; D gene uncertain. Germline V CDR1 and CDR2: LGHNA, YSLEER. Trimming removed 4 bases from V and 0 bases from J, with 6 bases in between. The CDR3 is made up of 14 amino acids. This chain's CDR3 is CASSRNSNTGELFF. The CDR3 nucleotides read TGCGCCAGCAGCCGCAACTCGAACACCGGGGAGCTGTTTTTT.

The chain employs TRBV28 and TRBJ1-2, with 9 bases aligning to TRBD1. The CDR3 totals 13 residues. Germline V gene sequence: CDR1 MDHEN, CDR2 SYDVKM. V dropped 3 bases and J dropped 6; count of bases not matched to a gene: 2. CDR3: CASSFRDRDGYTF. The CDR3 nucleotides read TGTGCCAGCAGTTTCAGGGACAGGGATGGCTACACCTTC.

The chain recombines TRBV27 with TRBJ1-5; 12 bases match TRBD1. CDR1 is MNHEY, CDR2 SMNVEV, per germline (reference sequence). The CDR3 consists of 18 residues. The V and J ends lost 2 bases and 9 bases, in that order; junction bases with no gene match: 14. The CDR3 here is CASSLRIIGTGGGWPQHF. The CDR3 nucleotides read TGTGCCAGCAGTTTAAGAATTATCGGGACAGGGGGCGGTTGGCCCCAGCATTTT.

A few counts support this clone. The chain uses TRBV7-9 and TRBJ1-4; D unresolved. This CDR3 contains 15 residues. V was clipped by 1 base and J by 4 bases, with 10 bases between them. Germline V lookup: CDR1 SEHNR, CDR2 FQNEAQ (reference sequence). CDR3 nucleotides: TGTGCCAGCAGCTTAGTAGTAGGCCTTAATGAAAAACTGTTTTTT. Translation: CASSLVVGLNEKLFF.